Listed here are 4 T cell receptor beta chains from one sample, sequenced in a study of identical twins. Each CDR3 protein is one row after TCRdb ran MiXCR on the 5' RACE reads. The data contain around 490,000 distinct CDR3 sequences, roughly 15% of them singletons. The data also belong to a second study, concerning yellow fever vaccine responses in identical twins.

Material for sequencing was CD4+ T cells sorted from blood. These receptors originate from a woman between 18 and 30 years old in good health.

In this sample, this clonotype turned up a few times. The chain carries TRBV24-1 and TRBJ2-3, with 8 bases identical to TRBD2. Trimming cost V 5 bases and J 5 bases; bases outside gene matches: 11. The CDR3 runs to 16 residues. Germline lookup yields CDR1 KGHDR and CDR2 SFDVKD. CDR3 region: CATSALGSGGRDTQYF. In DNA, the CDR3 is TGTGCCACCAGTGCCCTGGGGAGCGGGGGTCGAGATACGCAGTATTTT.

The genes are TRBV4-1 and TRBJ1-2, with 8 nucleotides matching TRBD1. The CDR3 extends over 14 amino acids. With 4 bases clipped from V and 8 bases from J, the junction kept 9 bases outside the gene matches. Germline V gene data show CDR1 as MGHRA and CDR2 as YSYEKL. This CDR3 is CASSRSDRGSGYTF. The CDR3 DNA reads TGCGCCAGCAGCCGGAGCGACAGGGGCAGCGGCTACACCTTC.

There are a few counts of this clonotype. The chain links TRBV6-2 or TRBV6-3 to TRBJ2-3, with D tentatively TRBD2 (6 bases). Per the germline V gene, CDR1 is MNHEY and CDR2 is SVGEGT. The CDR3 consists of 16 residues. The V and J ends lost 2 bases and 5 bases respectively, with 17 bases between them. The CDR3 coding sequence is TGTGCCAGCAGTTACAGGACTAAAAATTGGAGAGATACGCAGTATTTT. This encodes CASSYRTKNWRDTQYF.

This rearrangement joins TRBV20-1 to TRBJ2-7, with a tentative D call TRBD1 (6 bases). V shed 5 bases and J shed 1 base, with 15 bases lying between them. The CDR3 has 14 residues. Germline V gene lookup returns CDR1 DFQATT and CDR2 SNEGSKA (reference sequence). This CDR3 reads CSAYLGGASYEQYF. DNA of the CDR3: TGCAGTGCTTATTTAGGGGGAGCTTCCTACGAGCAGTACTTC.